One and the same sample provided the 14 T cell receptor beta chains below, sequenced in a study of T cells in Graves' hyperthyroidism and ophthalmopathy. Template material for amplifying TCR beta CDR3 regions consisted of RNA transcripts. The study used the HTBI primer set for a first-round RT-PCR of the TCR CDR3. TCRdb re-called the multiplex PCR reads through MiXCR, storing one row per CDR3 protein. The profile shows about half a million distinct CDR3 sequences, around a fifth of them singletons. Input material: blood. Receptors originate from a woman in her 70s with Graves' ophthalmopathy.

This clonotype has just a few counts. V and J are TRBV2 and TRBJ2-2; D remains ambiguous. Trimming pared 7 bases from V and 8 bases from J, leaving 23 bases between. Germline CDR1 and CDR2: SNHLY and FYNNEI. The CDR3 is 16 residues long. The CDR3 bases are TGTGCCAGCAAAAGGTTGGTGCGGCCGAGCTCGGGGGAGCTGTTTTTT. Amino acids: CASKRLVRPSSGELFF.

The CDR3 DNA is TGTGCCAGCAGCCAAGATTCCGGGACCCGATTCCAAGAGACCCAGTACTTC. It specifies CASSQDSGTRFQETQYF. The chain uses TRBV4-2 and TRBJ2-5, with D perhaps assigned TRBD1 or TRBD2 (5 bases each). The CDR3 contains 17 residues. The V end was cut by 0 bases, the J end by 1 base, with 15 bases between. Germline CDR1 is LGHNA and CDR2 is YNFKEQ.

The V gene is TRBV29-1, the J gene TRBJ2-6; D is unclear. The germline V and J ends were trimmed by 2 bases and 4 bases, with 3 bases remaining between them. The germline CDR1 and CDR2 sequences are SQVTM and ANQGSEA. The CDR3 sequence is 12 residues long. The CDR3 coding sequence is TGCAGCGTTGAATTCGGGGCCAACGTCCTGACTTTC. Its translation: CSVEFGANVLTF.

The V call is TRBV3-1, the J call TRBJ2-2, with a tentative D call TRBD2 (5 bases). Trimming took off 6 bases at V and 4 bases at J, with 12 bases between the two ends. The germline V gene has CDR1 LGHDT and CDR2 YNNKEL (reference sequence). This CDR3 region has 14 residues. For the CDR3, the DNA is TGTGCCAGCAGACGGGATTTCGGCACCGGGGAGCTGTTTTTT. It codes for CASRRDFGTGELFF.

This clonotype was picked up many times. This chain joins TRBV20-1 and TRBJ2-7; D possibly corresponds to TRBD1 (5 bases). This CDR3 is built from 12 residues. CDR1 and CDR2 from the germline V gene are DFQATT and SNEGSKA (reference sequence). The V end was cut by 1 base, the J end by 3 bases, with 7 bases between. The CDR3 loop is CSARGQGYEQYF. CDR3 in DNA: TGCAGTGCTAGAGGTCAGGGCTACGAGCAGTACTTC.

Only a few counts were recorded for this clonotype. The rearrangement joins TRBV6-1 to TRBJ2-3; the D gene is possibly TRBD1 (5 bases). The germline V and J ends were trimmed by 5 bases and 4 bases, with 19 bases remaining between them. This CDR3 contains 16 residues. CDR1 is MNHNS, CDR2 SASEGT, per germline. In DNA, the CDR3 is TGTGCCAGCAGTTACCCTCTGGACAATTCAGCAGATACGCAGTATTTT. It codes for CASSYPLDNSADTQYF.

The sample holds many counts of this clonotype. V is TRBV28 and J is TRBJ2-3; D is ambiguous. Trimming removed 4 bases from V and 4 bases from J, with 6 bases in between. The CDR3 contains 12 residues. CDR1 MDHEN and CDR2 SYDVKM come from the germline V gene. The chain's CDR3 is CASSSNPDTQYF. The CDR3 DNA sequence: TGTGCCAGCAGTTCAAACCCAGATACGCAGTATTTT.

This clonotype was found a few times. The genes are TRBV7-9 and TRBJ2-7, with 8 bases lining up with TRBD1. Germline V gene lookup returns CDR1 SEHNR and CDR2 FQNEAQ (reference sequence). The CDR3 spans 15 residues. V lost 5 bases and J lost 0; bases outside the gene matches: 6. The CDR3 loop is CASSLQGASSYEQYF. CDR3 bases: TGTGCCAGCAGCCTGCAGGGGGCTAGCTCCTACGAGCAGTACTTC.

In its sample, this clonotype was seen many times. V gene TRBV12-3 or TRBV12-4 combines with J gene TRBJ2-7; tentatively, D is TRBD1 or TRBD2 (5 bases each). This CDR3 comprises 14 residues. Trimming cost V 1 base and J 2 bases, with 9 bases left between them. The CDR3 here is CASSLERGPYEQYF. The CDR3 DNA follows: TGTGCCAGCAGTTTAGAACGGGGCCCCTACGAGCAGTACTTC.

A few counts support this clonotype. The chain is built from TRBV5-1 and TRBJ2-2, with 8 bases identical to TRBD1. The CDR3 is 16 amino acids. J gave up 0 bases and V 4 bases, and 5 bases lay outside the gene matches. Germline V gene sequence: CDR1 SGHRS, CDR2 YFSETQ. The CDR3 here is CASSPGTGANTGELFF. The DNA of the CDR3 is TGCGCCAGCAGCCCAGGGACAGGAGCGAACACCGGGGAGCTGTTTTTT.

The V and J genes are TRBV20-1 and TRBJ2-3; 9 bases map to TRBD2. Unmatched junction bases numbered 10, after V lost 1 base and J lost 5 bases. Looked up from germline, CDR1 is DFQATT and CDR2 is SNEGSKA (reference sequence). The CDR3 is 16 residues long. Here the CDR3 DNA reads TGCAGTGCTAGAGTGGTTAGCGGGAGTATGAGAGATACGCAGTATTTT. Translated: CSARVVSGSMRDTQYF.

This clonotype occurred many times. The chain links TRBV7-2 to TRBJ1-1; TRBD1 might be the D (5 bases). This CDR3 has 15 amino acids. Per germline, CDR1 SGHTA and CDR2 FQGNSA. V was cut by 0 bases and J by 3 bases, with 11 bases left in between. As DNA, the CDR3 is TGTGCCAGCAGCTTAGCGTTCGGGGGATACACTGAAGCTTTCTTT. Its translation: CASSLAFGGYTEAFF.

This clonotype was observed many times. The chain carries TRBV11-2 and TRBJ1-1; D gene ambiguous. This CDR3 is 14 amino acids long. Germline V gene sequence: CDR1 SGHAT, CDR2 FQNNGV. Trimming pared 3 bases from V and 1 base from J, leaving 9 bases between. The chain's CDR3 is CASSFRQANTEAFF. In nucleotides, the CDR3 is TGTGCCAGCAGCTTTCGGCAGGCGAACACTGAAGCTTTCTTT.

DNA for the CDR3: TGCGCCAGCAGCTTGGGGGGGCCAGACAATAATTCACCCCTCCACTTT. It is translated as CASSLGGPDNNSPLHF. The rearrangement links TRBV5-1 to TRBJ1-6; a possible D gene is TRBD1 (6 bases). The CDR3 has 16 amino acids. Germline V CDR1 and CDR2: SGHRS, YFSETQ. V was cut by 0 bases and J by 5 bases, with 12 bases left in between.